Listed here are 3 T cell receptor beta chains from one sample, sequenced in a study of blood T cell repertoires in COVID-19. TCRdb keeps only in-frame clones here, not all; method: immunoSEQ multiplex PCR. Seen here are more than 200,000 clones, roughly nine tenths observed once, and the top ten hold about 2%. The sequenced sample consisted of peripheral blood. The origin of the receptors is a woman between 50 and 59 years old with acute or convalescent COVID-19.

This clone was counted a few times. The chain recombines TRBV2 with TRBJ2-1, with 11 positions matching TRBD2. Trimming took 4 bases from V and 4 from J; bases not matched to a gene: 0. Germline-derived CDR1 and CDR2 are SNHLY and FYNNEI. The CDR3 length is 14 residues. DNA of the CDR3: TGTGCCAGCAGTGCTAGCGGGAGGTACAATGAGCAGTTCTTC. As protein: CASSASGRYNEQFF. Full variable domain (missing parts from reference TRBV2 and TRBJ2-1): EPEVTQTPSHQVTQMGQEVILRCVPISNHLYFYWYRQILGQKVEFLVSFYNNEISEKSEIFDDQFSVERPDGSNFTLKIRSTKLEDSAMYFCASSASGRYNEQFFGPGTRLTVL.

The chain links TRBV5-1 to TRBJ2-1, with D possibly being TRBD1 (6 bases). The CDR3 is 14 residues long. The V and J ends lost 4 bases and 2 bases respectively, with 10 bases between them. In germline, CDR1 is SGHRS, CDR2 YFSETQ. CDR3 in DNA: TGCGCCAGCAGCGGGACAAAAACCTACAATGAGCAGTTCTTC. Translation: CASSGTKTYNEQFF.

The chain uses TRBV10-3 and TRBJ1-1, with TRBD1 matching 10 bases. Trimming at V came to 4 bases and at J to 3 bases, leaving 8 bases not matched to a gene. CDR1 and CDR2 (germline): ENHRY, SYGVKD. The CDR3 totals 16 residues. DNA for the CDR3: TGTGCCATCAGTGGACAGGGGGCTTTATCGGACACTGAAGCTTTCTTT. Amino acid sequence: CAISGQGALSDTEAFF.